The 11 T cell receptor beta chains given below trace back to one sample, sequenced in a study of cytomegalovirus exposure and HLA in healthy donors. This PCR relied on a set of 60 Vbeta primers and 13 Jbeta primers. The protocol was immunoSEQ multiplex PCR, while the TCRdb copy is restricted to in-frame clones and leaves out a portion. The repertoire holds around 150,000 clones, with more than 65% as singletons. Sequenced: PBMCs. These receptors all stem from a man aged 25-40 years in good health and CMV-seropositive.

The genes are TRBV7-2 and TRBJ2-7; D call uncertain. V lost 0 bases and J 4 bases, leaving 7 bases between the germline ends. Germline lookup yields CDR1 SGHTA and CDR2 FQGNSA. This CDR3 spans 13 amino acids. The CDR3 is CASSLANRYEQYF. The CDR3 DNA follows: TGTGCCAGCAGCTTAGCAAATCGGTACGAGCAGTACTTC. The whole variable domain, remainder taken from reference TRBV7-2 and TRBJ2-7, is GAGVSQSPSNKVTEKGKDVELRCDPISGHTALYWYRQSLGQGLEFLIYFQGNSAPDKSGLPSDRFSAERTGGSVSTLTIQRTQQEDSAVYLCASSLANRYEQYFGPGTRLTVT.

The rearrangement joins TRBV4-3 to TRBJ2-5; perhaps TRBD2 as D (6 bases). The CDR3 runs 15 residues. Germline CDR1 reads LGHNA; CDR2 reads YSLEER. The germline V and J ends were trimmed by 3 bases and 5 bases, with 16 bases remaining between them. CDR3 region: CASSQDPRGLETQYF. DNA for the CDR3: TGCGCCAGCAGCCAGGATCCTCGGGGACTGGAGACCCAGTACTTC.

The CDR3 DNA is TGTGCCAGCAGTGCTGACAGGGGGACCGGGGAGCTGTTTTTT. It codes for CASSADRGTGELFF. The chain carries TRBV25-1 and TRBJ2-2; 9 bases agree with TRBD1. Per the germline V gene, CDR1 is MGHDK and CDR2 is SYGVNS. The CDR3 has 14 residues. Unmatched junction bases numbered 2, after V lost 4 bases and J lost 5 bases.

The chain recombines TRBV2 with TRBJ2-7; D might be TRBD1 (6 bases). Trimming took 4 bases from V and 1 from J, leaving 23 bases between them. Germline loops: CDR1 SNHLY, CDR2 FYNNEI. This CDR3 is 18 amino acids long. This chain's CDR3 is CASSVKDYRDMTSYEQYF. The CDR3 DNA reads TGTGCCAGCAGTGTTAAGGATTACCGGGACATGACATCCTACGAGCAGTACTTC.

V gene TRBV30 combines with J gene TRBJ1-5, with D perhaps matching TRBD1 (6 bases). The CDR3 is 16 residues long. Germline CDR1 is GTSNPN and CDR2 is SVGIG (reference sequence). Between the trimmed V and J ends, which lost 7 bases and 1 base, there was a span of 20 bases. The CDR3 spells CASSEGGRGSNQPQHF. The CDR3 coding sequence is TGTGCCTCCTCGGAGGGGGGGCGCGGGAGCAATCAGCCCCAGCATTTT. The full variable domain, rest sourced from reference TRBV30 and TRBJ1-5, is SQTIHQWPATLVQPVGSPLSLECTVEGTSNPNLYWYRQAAGRGLQLLFYSVGIGQISSEVPQNLSASRPQDRQFILSSKKLLLSDSGFYLCASSEGGRGSNQPQHFGDGTRLSIL.

This chain links TRBV27 with TRBJ2-2; TRBD2 matches 8 bases. The CDR3 has 15 residues. V was clipped by 3 bases and J by 0 bases; unmatched bases: 0. Germline V lookup: CDR1 MNHEY, CDR2 SMNVEV (reference sequence). This chain's CDR3 is CASSFSGTNTGELFF. The CDR3 bases are TGTGCCAGCAGTTTTAGCGGGACGAACACCGGGGAGCTGTTTTTT.

As to this clone: One junction end disagrees with the germline gene, perhaps due to a read error. The V gene is TRBV25-1, the J gene TRBJ1-5, with 7 bases aligning to TRBD1. CDR1 and CDR2 from the germline V gene are MGHDK and SYGVNS. This CDR3 spans 15 amino acids. CDR3: CVSSESGTERQPQHF. The CDR3, as DNA: TGTGTCAGCAGTGAATCCGGGACAGAACGTCAGCCCCAGCATTTT.

The table lists this clone with a few counts. Other DNA variants within this sample encode the same CDR3. The chain couples TRBV11-2 to TRBJ2-7; D gene uncertain. Germline V CDR1 and CDR2: SGHAT, FQNNGV. The V end was cut by 4 bases, the J end by 2 bases, with 3 bases between. This CDR3 contains 11 residues. For the CDR3, the DNA is TGTGCCAGCAGCTCCACCTACGAGCAGTACTTC. Its protein product is CASSSTYEQYF.

V gene TRBV14 combines with J gene TRBJ2-3, with 8 bases identical to TRBD2. The CDR3 length is 16 residues. Per the germline V gene, CDR1 is SGHDN and CDR2 is FVKESK. Unmatched junction bases numbered 6, after V lost 2 bases and J lost 2 bases. CDR3 DNA sequence: TGTGCCAGCAGCCAAAAAGCGGGGGCCCTCACAGATACGCAGTATTTT. Its protein is CASSQKAGALTDTQYF. Full variable domain (missing parts from reference TRBV14 and TRBJ2-3): EAGVTQFPSHSVIEKGQTVTLRCDPISGHDNLYWYRRVMGKEIKFLLHFVKESKQDESGMPNNRFLAERTGGTYSTLKVQPAELEDSGVYFCASSQKAGALTDTQYFGPGTRLTVL.

The J gene is TRBJ2-7, the V gene TRBV19; the D gene is possibly TRBD1 (5 bases). V shed 3 bases and J shed 5 bases, with 29 bases lying between them. The CDR3 runs 19 residues. Per germline, CDR1 LNHDA and CDR2 SQIVND (reference sequence). As DNA, the CDR3 is TGTGCCAGTAGTATTACGGTCTCCCTCACCTCCAGGACACTCCACGAGCAGTACTTC. Its translation is CASSITVSLTSRTLHEQYF.

With respect to this clone: Relative to the germline gene, one junction end is altered; a read error may explain this. The V gene is TRBV19, the J gene TRBJ2-7; TRBD1 matches at 7 bases. Germline lookup yields CDR1 LNHDA and CDR2 SQIVND (reference sequence). CDR3 length: 11 amino acids. The chain's CDR3 is CASSIGQAFDF. Here the CDR3 DNA reads TGTGCCAGTAGTATCGGACAGGCGTTCGACTTC.